This T cell receptor (beta chain) was sequenced for a study of Ad26.COV2.S vaccination and SARS-CoV-2 variants (dated by TCRdb to the early 2020s). For the wider study: Vaccine-arm donors were drawn from COV1001, a multicentre, randomized, double-blind, placebo-controlled phase I-IIa trial of Ad26.COV2.S in healthy adults. Ad26.COV2.S was administered intramuscularly at a dose of 5x10^10 or 1x10^11 viral particles, either as one shot or as two shots given 56 days apart. TCRbeta repertoire sequencing served as the tool for gauging how specific and how broad the SARS-CoV-2-reactive T cell receptors were following Ad26.COV2.S vaccination. The TCR-sequenced set comprised about 32 samples: some 20 Ad26.COV2.S vaccine recipients, 5 placebo recipients and 8 SARS-CoV-2 convalescent individuals. Participants in the trial were split at random into five groups of five each, receiving low-dose or high-dose Ad26.COV2.S once or twice, or else placebo on both occasions. Blinding of investigators to trial group allocation was maintained during experiments and outcome assessment. General conclusions and limits of the study: Substantial breadth of spike-specific CD8+ and CD4+ T cell responses was reported after vaccination. The study lacked the statistical power to compare responses across vaccine doses or regimens. Ad26.COV2.S recipients had higher spike-specific TCR breadth than placebo recipients (P = 0.0014). Vaccine and placebo recipients had comparable non-spike TCR breadth, which fits with the vaccine containing only spike. According to the authors, total T cell responses may have been underestimated by the TCR breadth and depth analyses.

Concerning this clone: Its binding antigen is unknown. Within one base of it there is no much larger clone, and no base qualities were kept.

The label giving this sample's treatment or condition can be read as: 19 received Ad26.COV2.S at low or high dose, single or two shots; several received placebo; per-sample allocation not given. For vaccine and placebo recipients, repertoires were sequenced using samples collected on day 63 after the first injection. In Cohort 1b, more than 20 adults aged 18-55 years were enrolled at a single site in Boston, USA, between 29 July and 7 August 2020. Ad26.COV2.S was a replication-incompetent adenovirus type 26 vector that expressed a prefusion-stabilized SARS-CoV-2 spike protein derived from the original Wuhan strain. The immunoSEQ Assay was used to sequence TCRbeta CDR3 regions. After extraction, genomic DNA underwent amplification by bias-controlled multiplex PCR, followed by high-throughput sequencing. As for the original processing: To quantify the absolute abundance of each unique TCRbeta CDR3 region, sequences were collapsed and filtered. Usable DNA was measured by amplifying reference genes present in all nucleated cells, and TCRbeta template counts were normalized to that usable DNA to estimate T cell fraction. Repertoire TCRs were annotated as SARS-CoV-2-specific when V gene, CDR3 amino acid sequence and J gene were exactly matched to a known reactive TCR set. The reference SARS-CoV-2 TCR set came from MIRA and was filtered for enrichment in COVID-19-positive ImmuneCODE repertoires, removing public or cross-reactive TCRs. Based on the MIRA antigens, annotated TCRs were further analysed at the level of specific ORF or position within ORF. Breadth was defined as annotated unique rearrangements over total unique productive rearrangements; depth was the summed frequency of those rearrangements. Two-sided Wilcoxon rank-sum tests were used to compare TCR breadth between groups. This immuneACCESS table, as held by TCRdb, lists in-frame sequences with V and J called but not all clones. Of the missing ones, under half trace to an unresolved V gene in checked studies; the others have no known cause. From that table come the V and J calls and clone size; the DNA was used to work out D and trimming. The sample table contains about half a million clones; only one count was recorded for about 89% of them. Of the sample, 1.5% to 2% is held by the ten largest clones.

The V end loses 9 bases and the J end loses 0 bases, and a stretch of 14 bases separates them. From a lookup of the germline V gene, CDR1 and CDR2 are KGHDR and SFDVKD. The CDR3 sequence holds 16 residues, the cysteine and phenylalanine included. Of all the DNA, just the CDR3 is kept, 48 bases in frame from base 1. The rearranged segments are TRBV24-1 and TRBJ2-6; the D gene is unclear. Sequenced material: peripheral blood, taken in a trial of Ad26.COV2.S vaccine versus placebo. The origin of this receptor is a person aged 18 to 65 who received the Ad26.COV2.S COVID-19 vaccine or a placebo. In nucleotides, the sequence is TGTGCCACCGAAACGAAGGCCTACTCTGGGGCCAACGTCCTGACTTTC. Its coded protein is CATETKAYSGANVLTF.